A selection of T cell receptor beta chains follows, all from one sample in a study of T cells of healthy individuals. TCRdb fed the 5' RACE reads into MiXCR, producing one record per CDR3 protein. The data show about 96,000 distinct CDR3 sequences, with under 20% seen just once and roughly 6.2% held by the top ten. The receptors were sampled from a human donor in good health. Both conserved end residues are part of each CDR3. D genes are given only for firm matches. For some rows the clone size is stated as once, few or many, or as a class when expanded; others skip it.

clone_size | j_call | d_call | v_call | cdr3_nt | cdr3_aa
few | TRBJ1-2 | NA | TRBV20-1 | TGCAGTGCCACCGACGACGGGAGAAGCTATGGCTACACCTTC | CSATDDGRSYGYTF
few | TRBJ2-3 | TRBD2 | TRBV7-2 | TGTGCCAGCCGGCTAGCGGGGGGTGGAGATACGCAGTATTTT | CASRLAGGGDTQYF
NA | TRBJ2-3 | NA | TRBV2 | TGTGCCAGCAGCGGCTCGGGAGATACGCAGTATTTT | CASSGSGDTQYF
NA | TRBJ2-5 | NA | TRBV4-2 | TGTGCCAGCAGCCAGGGACCTGCGACCCAGTACTTC | CASSQGPATQYF
NA | TRBJ2-5 | NA | TRBV5-1 | TGCGCCAGCAGTTTGGCTCAAGAGACCCAGTACTTC | CASSLAQETQYF
few | TRBJ1-1 | NA | TRBV7-3 | TGTGCCAGCAGCCCAGGCGGGGGCCACACTGAAGCTTTCTTT | CASSPGGGHTEAFF
NA | TRBJ2-5 | NA | TRBV4-2 | TGTGCCAGCAGCGATCGGGGGACCCAGTACTTC | CASSDRGTQYF
many | TRBJ2-7 | TRBD1 | TRBV28 | TGTGCCAGCAGTAGGACAGGCGCCACCTACGAGCAGTACTTC | CASSRTGATYEQYF
many | TRBJ2-7 | NA | TRBV2 | TGTGCCAGCAGTGCAACGGGTGAGCAGTACTTC | CASSATGEQYF
few | TRBJ1-5 | NA | TRBV27 | TGTGCCAGCACCAATCAGCCCCAGCATTTT | CASTNQPQHF
NA | TRBJ2-3 | TRBD1 | TRBV24-1 | TGTGTCACCGCCCTCGGACAGGGACGCACAGATACGCAGTATTTT | CVTALGQGRTDTQYF
few | TRBJ2-3 | NA | TRBV7-2 | TGTGCCAGCAGCTACGGGGTGGGACTAGGGGGCGGTACGCAGTATTTT | CASSYGVGLGGGTQYF
NA | TRBJ1-1 | NA | TRBV28 | TGTGCCAGCAGGGGAACAGGGTACACTGAAGCTTTCTTT | CASRGTGYTEAFF
NA | TRBJ2-7 | NA | TRBV6-2/TRBV6-3 | TGTGCCAGCAGCGGGAGCCGCGAGCAGTACTTC | CASSGSREQYF
few | TRBJ2-2 | TRBD2 | TRBV19 | TGTGCCACCAAAAGACCGGGACTAGCGGTAGCGAACACCGGGGAGCTGTTTTTT | CATKRPGLAVANTGELFF
medium-sized | TRBJ2-1 | NA | TRBV15 | TGTGCCACCAGTCCCTATGGAAGCTCCTACAATGAGCAGTTCTTC | CATSPYGSSYNEQFF
few | TRBJ1-1 | TRBD1 | TRBV7-2 | TGTGCCAGCAACCTCGCGACAGGGGCGAACACTGAAGCTTTCTTT | CASNLATGANTEAFF
NA | TRBJ2-5 | TRBD1 | TRBV5-1 | TGCGCCAGCAGCTTAGGACAGGGGACCCAGTACTTC | CASSLGQGTQYF
few | TRBJ2-1 | TRBD1 | TRBV5-1 | TGCGCCAGCAGCTTGGGGGACAGGGGTCATGAGCAGTTCTTC | CASSLGDRGHEQFF
NA | TRBJ1-5 | NA | TRBV4-1 | TGCGCCAGCAGCCAACCCTGGGTTAGCAATCAGCCCCAGCATTTT | CASSQPWVSNQPQHF
few | TRBJ2-1 | NA | TRBV27 | TGTGCCAGCAGTTTATTGGGTTTCGAGCAGTTCTTC | CASSLLGFEQFF
once | TRBJ1-5 | NA | TRBV20-1 | TGCAGTGTCCCCACCCAGCCCCAGCATTTT | CSVPTQPQHF
NA | TRBJ2-3 | NA | TRBV30 | TGTGCCTGGAGTCACGGAGGACTCACAGATACGCAGTATTTT | CAWSHGGLTDTQYF
NA | TRBJ2-7 | NA | TRBV20-1 | TGCAGTGCCCTCCCCGGGCGGAGAAGCTCCTACGAGCAGTACTTC | CSALPGRRSSYEQYF
NA | TRBJ2-7 | TRBD2 | TRBV10-2 | TGCGCCAGCAGTCCAGGGCTGGGGCGGGAGCTCTACGAGCAGTACTTC | CASSPGLGRELYEQYF
NA | TRBJ2-7 | TRBD2 | TRBV28 | TGTGCCAGCAGATCCACTACTAGCGGGGCCTACGAGCAGTACTTC | CASRSTTSGAYEQYF
few | TRBJ1-5 | NA | TRBV7-2 | TGTGCCAGCAGCTTAGGCCGCTGGGGTCGCACAGATTATCAGCCCCAGCATTTT | CASSLGRWGRTDYQPQHF
once | TRBJ1-3 | NA | TRBV30 | TGTGCCTGGATCTCCCCCCGGGGGGAAGGAAACACCATATATTTT | CAWISPRGEGNTIYF
many | TRBJ1-2 | NA | TRBV20-1 | TGCAGTGCTAGACTATATGACTATGGCTACACCTTC | CSARLYDYGYTF
few | TRBJ2-5 | NA | TRBV5-1 | TGCGCCAGCAGCCTTACAGGGACACGAGAAGAGACCCAGTACTTC | CASSLTGTREETQYF
few | TRBJ2-5 | NA | TRBV20-1 | TGCAGTGCTAGGGACCCCGGGCCAGAGGGGACCCAGTACTTC | CSARDPGPEGTQYF
many | TRBJ2-3 | NA | TRBV30 | TGTGCCTGGAGTCATAAACAAGGGGCAGATACGCAGTATTTT | CAWSHKQGADTQYF
NA | TRBJ1-3 | NA | TRBV6-6 | TGTGCCAGCAGCCCCCGACAAGTTCAGGACACCATATATTTT | CASSPRQVQDTIYF
many | TRBJ2-7 | NA | TRBV20-1 | TGCAGTGCTAGAGGGCCTAGCCCCTACGAGCAGTACTTC | CSARGPSPYEQYF
NA | TRBJ2-1 | TRBD2 | TRBV19 | TGTGCCAGTAGTCCGGGCGGCGGGGGGGCATGGAATGAGCAGTTCTTC | CASSPGGGGAWNEQFF
many | TRBJ2-3 | TRBD1 | TRBV20-1 | TGCAGTGCCCAGGGGGCCCCAGATACGCAGTATTTT | CSAQGAPDTQYF
NA | TRBJ1-4 | NA | TRBV4-3 | TGCGCCAGCAGCCAAGATCCCTACTGGGGCGAAAAACTGTTTTTT | CASSQDPYWGEKLFF
NA | TRBJ2-1 | TRBD2 | TRBV10-2 | TGCGCCAGCAGTGAGCCACCGGGACTAGCGCACAATGAGCAGTTCTTC | CASSEPPGLAHNEQFF
NA | TRBJ1-5 | TRBD1 | TRBV15 | TGTGCCACCAGCAGACCAGGGAGGACAGGATACAATCAGCCCCAGCATTTT | CATSRPGRTGYNQPQHF
many | TRBJ2-5 | NA | TRBV18 | TGTGCCAGCTCACCACAGGAAGAGACCCAGTACTTC | CASSPQEETQYF
few | TRBJ2-5 | NA | TRBV6-1 | TGTGCCAGCAGTGAAGCGGACTACCTCCAAGAGACCCAGTACTTC | CASSEADYLQETQYF
few | TRBJ1-6 | NA | TRBV4-3 | TGCGCCAGCAGCCAAGATGCAGGGACCCATAATTCACCCCTCCACTTT | CASSQDAGTHNSPLHF
NA | TRBJ1-1 | TRBD1 | TRBV6-5 | TGTGCCAGCAGAGTCGACAGGGCCACTGAAGCTTTCTTT | CASRVDRATEAFF
few | TRBJ1-3 | NA | TRBV30 | TGTGCGCACACAGACTCTGGAAACACCATATATTTT | CAHTDSGNTIYF
NA | TRBJ2-3 | NA | TRBV5-1 | TGCGCCAGCAGCGTCTCAGACCCTAGGACAGATACGCAGTATTTT | CASSVSDPRTDTQYF
many | TRBJ2-2 | NA | TRBV7-2 | TGTGCCAGCAGCGCCACCCGGGGGACCGGGGAGCTGTTTTTT | CASSATRGTGELFF
few | TRBJ1-5 | NA | TRBV19 | TGTGCCAGTAGTCCCCTCGGAGTCAATCAGCCCCAGCATTTT | CASSPLGVNQPQHF
NA | TRBJ2-1 | NA | TRBV6-1 | TGTGCCAGCAGTGTCGGGGTAAGGGACAATGAGCAGTTCTTC | CASSVGVRDNEQFF
NA | TRBJ2-5 | NA | TRBV5-1 | TGCGCCAGCAGGGATATTTCCGGGCCGAAAGAGACCCAGTACTTC | CASRDISGPKETQYF
NA | TRBJ2-7 | NA | TRBV7-8 | TGTGCCAGCAGTCCCTCCTCCGGCAGGGAGCAGTACTTC | CASSPSSGREQYF
NA | TRBJ2-7 | TRBD2 | TRBV6-6 | TGTGCCAGCGGGACTAGTCGGTACGAGCAGTACTTC | CASGTSRYEQYF
NA | TRBJ1-6 | NA | TRBV7-2 | TGTGCCAGCAGCTCCGACGGGTATAATTCACCCCTCCACTTT | CASSSDGYNSPLHF
many | TRBJ1-4 | NA | TRBV12-3/TRBV12-4 | TGTGCCAGCAGTCGGGAATCGCTCCGAACCCTTTATAATGAAAAACTGTTTTTT | CASSRESLRTLYNEKLFF
NA | TRBJ2-1 | NA | TRBV2 | TGTGCCATCCTAGGGGAATGGCCCTACAATGAGCAGTTCTTC | CAILGEWPYNEQFF
NA | TRBJ1-5 | TRBD1 | TRBV6-5 | TGTGCCAGCAGTTACTACAGGGGATATCAGCCCCAGCATTTT | CASSYYRGYQPQHF
NA | TRBJ2-2 | NA | TRBV3-1 | TGTGCCAGCAGCCATAGCGCCGTGAACACCGGGGAGCTGTTTTTT | CASSHSAVNTGELFF
NA | TRBJ2-5 | NA | TRBV19 | TGTGCCAGTAGTTCCCGACAAGTCCAAGAGACCCAGTACTTC | CASSSRQVQETQYF